The next 3 T cell receptor beta chains were all read from a single sample in a study of T cell repertoires in cytomegalovirus infection. No antigen has been assigned to these receptors. TCRdb reanalysed the reads using MiXCR and keeps one entry per CDR3 protein. The sample shows 700,000 to 950,000 distinct CDR3 sequences, around a third of them seen only once. The sample in question was cultured CD8+ T cells from PBMCs, obtained from culture after CMV antigen stimulation. The receptor set was obtained from a human donor in good health (CMV status not recorded). Some clones in this sample may be carry-over from other donors' samples.

The J gene is TRBJ2-7, the V gene TRBV6-6; TRBD1 matches 9 bases. This CDR3 contains 16 residues. V trimming: 2 bases; J trimming: 5 bases; junction bases outside the gene matches: 10. The V gene's germline CDR1 is MNHNY and CDR2 SVGAGI (reference sequence). The CDR3 region is CASSYTVRDREHEQYV. In DNA, the CDR3 is TGTGCCAGCAGTTACACGGTTAGGGACAGGGAGCACGAGCAGTACGTC.

In its sample, this clonotype was seen a few times. This chain uses TRBV19 with TRBJ1-1, with D possibly TRBD1 on 6 matching bases. With 3 bases removed from V and 4 bases from J, the gap between germline ends came to 12 bases. The germline V gene has CDR1 LNHDA and CDR2 SQIVND (reference sequence). The CDR3 length is 14 residues. CDR3 region: CASSMVRGSTEAFF. CDR3 nucleotide sequence: TGTGCCAGTAGTATGGTCAGGGGTTCCACTGAAGCTTTCTTT.

There are a few counts of this clonotype. The genes are TRBV29-1 and TRBJ2-7; D is perhaps TRBD1 (5 bases). The V end lost 6 bases, the J end lost 5 bases, and 17 bases lay between the germline ends. The CDR3 is 13 residues long. Germline-derived CDR1 and CDR2 are SQVTM and ANQGSEA. Written as DNA, the CDR3 is TGCAGCGTACTCAGAGTAGGGGTTCACGAGCAGTACTTC. Protein: CSVLRVGVHEQYF.